This paragraph reports one T cell receptor (beta chain). The data belong to a study of blood T cell repertoires in COVID-19. As for the study in general: Sources were T cells, B-cell-depleted T cells, or PBMCs; the material itself was cDNA or gDNA.

The germline V gene encodes CDR1 SGHRS and CDR2 YFSETQ. V lost 1 base to trimming and J lost 4 bases, with 19 bases between them. The CDR3 sequence is 17 residues long. Repertoires were generated with immunoSEQ multiplex PCR, while TCRdb's copy carries only in-frame clones and drops some. This table has some 200,000 clones, nearly 90% appearing once. The TCR comes from a woman aged 18-29 years who had recovered from COVID-19. V usage is TRBV5-1 and J usage is TRBJ2-3; weak D call: TRBD2 (5 bases). Sequencing was carried out using peripheral blood. The CDR3 spells CASSLHSVLNQADTQYF. CDR3 bases: TGCGCCAGCAGCTTGCATAGCGTCCTAAATCAAGCAGATACGCAGTATTTT.